This T cell receptor (beta chain) derives from a study of cytomegalovirus exposure and HLA in healthy donors. Study-wide findings and caveats: Later analysis identified several of the most significant clusters that appeared linked to common viral pathogens. In presence/absence analyses, roughly uniform sequencing depth across donors was assumed.

A word on this clone: Its target is unknown.

V lost 7 bases, J lost 4 bases, and 17 bases lay in between. Per the germline V gene, CDR1 is SNHLY and CDR2 is FYNNEI. The CDR3 totals 14 residues. Researchers ran the PCR with 60 Vbeta and 13 Jbeta primers. TCRdb keeps only in-frame clones here, not all; method: immunoSEQ multiplex PCR. The sample lists about 110,000 clones; 80% to 85% were seen once. The sequence was collected from a woman aged 25-40 years in good health and CMV-seronegative. Sequencing was performed on PBMCs. The chain joins TRBV2 to TRBJ2-7; D perhaps matches TRBD1 (7 bases). CDR3 in DNA: TGTGCCAGCACTACCCAGGGGGGTTTATACGAGCAGTACTTC. Translating gives CASTTQGGLYEQYF.